The entry below gives a single T cell receptor (beta chain) sequence along with its context. The CDR3 is made up of 15 amino acids. V shed 6 bases and J shed 5 bases, with 19 bases lying between them. Germline V gene data show CDR1 as SGHTA and CDR2 as FQGNSA. This record belongs to a study of technical replicates of blood from several donors. The protocol was immunoSEQ multiplex PCR, while the TCRdb copy is restricted to in-frame clones and leaves out a portion. The data show over 55,000 clones, 80% to 90% seen once. This chain links TRBV7-2 with TRBJ2-5; TRBD1 is a possible D gene (6 bases). Sequenced: PBMCs. This clonotype originated in a human donor in good health. Some clones in this sample may be carry-over from other donors' samples. CDR3 region: CASRPKGGVDETQYF. In nucleotides, the CDR3 is TGTGCCAGCAGACCAAAAGGGGGAGTTGATGAGACCCAGTACTTC. Together with reference TRBV7-2 and TRBJ2-5, the CDR3 gives the full variable domain: GAGVSQSPSNKVTEKGKDVELRCDPISGHTALYWYRQSLGQGLEFLIYFQGNSAPDKSGLPSDRFSAERTGGSVSTLTIQRTQQEDSAVYLCASRPKGGVDETQYFGPGTRLLVL.